The clone carrying this T cell receptor beta chain has only one observation. The antigen remains unidentified. Clones were read by immunoSEQ multiplex PCR, and TCRdb kept only the in-frame ones, dropping some. The sample records about 140,000 clones, more than 70% being singletons. This record belongs to a study of cytotoxic CD8 clonotypes in ibrutinib-treated CLL. Background on the study: Overall, roughly 25 responses were partial and 2 complete; following median roughly 70 months, around 15 patients stayed remitted and about twelve progressed. Response samples were obtained once patients had received a median roughly 11 months of treatment, range 6 to 36. Findings of the study overall: Public clonotypes were rare and shrank or held steady on treatment. Patients showed higher baseline clonality than age-matched healthy donors, and it tracked circulating CD8+ T-cell counts.

The V end was cut by 7 bases, the J end by 3 bases, with 16 bases between. This CDR3 spans 14 amino acids. Per germline, CDR1 MNHEY and CDR2 SVGAGI. The chain combines TRBV6-5 with TRBJ2-7; unclear D gene. Specimen: PBMCs, collected after 36 months of ibrutinib treatment. This receptor was identified in a human donor with chronic lymphocytic leukemia. The CDR3 reads CASNTFRADYEQYF. CDR3 nucleotides: TGTGCCAGCAACACTTTCCGAGCCGACTACGAGCAGTACTTC.